This paragraph reports one TCR beta chain. Its antigen is not identified. RNA amounts of about 0.45 to 1 ug underwent reverse transcription with random hexamers. Amplification of TCR beta CDR3 spanned 54 Vbeta and 13 Jbeta via immunoSEQ multiplex PCR. In TCRdb, the immunoSEQ multiplex PCR reads were re-called with MiXCR into one record per CDR3 protein. The table has 150,000 to 200,000 distinct CDR3 sequences, around 94% seen once. The data were obtained in a study of CD8 T cells in Susac syndrome. Germline V CDR1 and CDR2: LNHDA, SQIVND (reference sequence). V gave up 3 bases and J gave up 0 bases, with 15 bases separating them. The CDR3 length is 16 residues. TCR beta was sequenced from blood CD8+ and CD4+ T cells. Diagnostic criteria for definite or probable disease, in their recently defined form, were met by the patients with Susac syndrome. Study-wide results and caveats: Regarding the TCR sequencing and HLA analysis, the study admitted that a relatively small number of individuals were involved.

The receptor was isolated from a human donor with Susac syndrome. Material for sequencing was CD4+ T cells from PBMCs. This chain joins TRBV19 and TRBJ2-7; unclear D gene. CDR3 nucleotides: TGTGCCAGTAGTATGACCGTTATCCGGAGCTCCTACGAGCAGTACTTC. Protein: CASSMTVIRSSYEQYF.